A selection of T cell receptor beta chains follows, all from one sample in a study of radiotherapy plus CTLA-4 blockade in lung cancer. The table came from immunoSEQ multiplex PCR; TCRdb's copy has only in-frame clones and leaves some out. This sample yields 75,000 to 100,000 clones, of which 75% to 90% are seen a single time; around 3.7% belongs to the top ten. Sequencing used peripheral blood, obtained from a patient treated with radiotherapy plus ipilimumab. These receptors were collected from a human donor with non-small cell lung cancer who had a partial response to radiotherapy plus ipilimumab. Each CDR3 is given with its conserved first and last residue. Fields, in order: clone size, J gene, D gene, V gene, CDR3 DNA, CDR3 protein. The D gene is left open where the match is weak. The size of a clone is reported for some rows only, either as once, few or many, or as a class for expanded clones.

clone size: few
J gene: TRBJ1-5
D gene: NA
V gene: TRBV7-8
CDR3 DNA: TGTGCCAGCAGCTTAGCGCGAGTCAGGGTATTTGAGGGCAATCAGCCCCAGCATTTT
CDR3 protein: CASSLARVRVFEGNQPQHF

clone size: NA
J gene: TRBJ2-1
D gene: NA
V gene: TRBV9
CDR3 DNA: TGTGCCAGCAGCGTAGACGGCAGGGGATCCTACAATGAGCAGTTCTTC
CDR3 protein: CASSVDGRGSYNEQFF

clone size: NA
J gene: TRBJ2-5
D gene: NA
V gene: TRBV9
CDR3 DNA: TGTGCCAGCAGCGTAGATCCGTTCCAAGAGACCCAGTACTTC
CDR3 protein: CASSVDPFQETQYF

clone size: few
J gene: TRBJ2-1
D gene: TRBD2
V gene: TRBV9
CDR3 DNA: TGTGCCAGCAGCGAGGAAGAGGGACTAGCGGGATTTGAGCAGTTCTTC
CDR3 protein: CASSEEEGLAGFEQFF

clone size: NA
J gene: TRBJ1-2
D gene: NA
V gene: TRBV20-1
CDR3 DNA: TGCAGTGCTAGGTCGGGGGGCAGGGTCACCTTC
CDR3 protein: CSARSGGRVTF

clone size: NA
J gene: TRBJ2-1
D gene: TRBD1
V gene: TRBV18
CDR3 DNA: TGTGCCAGCTCACCACCCTCAGGGGGCGACTACAATGAGCAGTTCTTC
CDR3 protein: CASSPPSGGDYNEQFF

clone size: NA
J gene: TRBJ1-2
D gene: NA
V gene: TRBV19
CDR3 DNA: TGTGCCAGTAGTCCGTCGACAGCCAACTATGGCTACACCTTC
CDR3 protein: CASSPSTANYGYTF

clone size: NA
J gene: TRBJ2-5
D gene: TRBD1
V gene: TRBV5-1
CDR3 DNA: TGCGCCAGCAGCCTCGGACAGGCCCAAGAGACCCAGTACTTC
CDR3 protein: CASSLGQAQETQYF

clone size: NA
J gene: TRBJ1-4
D gene: NA
V gene: TRBV29-1
CDR3 DNA: TGCAGCGTTAGTCGGACAGAGAATGAAAAACTGTTTTTT
CDR3 protein: CSVSRTENEKLFF

clone size: NA
J gene: TRBJ1-1
D gene: TRBD1
V gene: TRBV5-1
CDR3 DNA: TGCGCCAGCAGCTGGACAGGGGGGGCGAACACTGAAGCTTTCTTT
CDR3 protein: CASSWTGGANTEAFF

clone size: few
J gene: TRBJ2-3
D gene: TRBD2
V gene: TRBV4-2
CDR3 DNA: TGTGCCAGCAGCCAAGCCGGGACTAGCGGCACAGATACGCAGTATTTT
CDR3 protein: CASSQAGTSGTDTQYF

clone size: NA
J gene: TRBJ2-7
D gene: TRBD2
V gene: TRBV10-3
CDR3 DNA: TGTGCCATCAGTGAGGATTGGACTAGCGGCTACGAGCAGTACTTC
CDR3 protein: CAISEDWTSGYEQYF

clone size: NA
J gene: TRBJ2-1
D gene: TRBD2
V gene: TRBV28
CDR3 DNA: TGTGCCAGCAGTGATCCTTCGCGGGAGACCTACAATGAGCAGTTCTTC
CDR3 protein: CASSDPSRETYNEQFF

clone size: once
J gene: TRBJ2-1
D gene: TRBD1
V gene: TRBV2
CDR3 DNA: TGTGCCAGCAGTGAGGACAGGGCCCTAGGGAATGAGCAGTTCTTC
CDR3 protein: CASSEDRALGNEQFF

clone size: NA
J gene: TRBJ2-7
D gene: TRBD2
V gene: TRBV5-1
CDR3 DNA: TGCGCCAGCAGCCCGACTAGCACTTTATACGAGCAGTACTTC
CDR3 protein: CASSPTSTLYEQYF

clone size: NA
J gene: TRBJ2-3
D gene: NA
V gene: TRBV5-1
CDR3 DNA: TGCGCCAGCAGCTTGGGACTAGTCCGCACAGATACGCAGTATTTT
CDR3 protein: CASSLGLVRTDTQYF

clone size: NA
J gene: TRBJ2-5
D gene: TRBD2
V gene: TRBV5-1
CDR3 DNA: TGCGCCAGCAGCTTGGCGGGGGGGAGAGGAGAGACCCAGTACTTC
CDR3 protein: CASSLAGGRGETQYF

clone size: NA
J gene: TRBJ1-5
D gene: TRBD1
V gene: TRBV10-3
CDR3 DNA: TGTGCCATCAGTGAGAGGACAGGGGCTATCAATCAGCCCCAGCATTTT
CDR3 protein: CAISERTGAINQPQHF

clone size: NA
J gene: TRBJ2-7
D gene: NA
V gene: TRBV5-1
CDR3 DNA: TGCGCCAGCAGTACTGGAGGTACCTACGAGCAGTACTTC
CDR3 protein: CASSTGGTYEQYF

clone size: few
J gene: TRBJ2-7
D gene: TRBD1
V gene: TRBV10-1
CDR3 DNA: TGCGCCAGCAGTGACTCCGGGACAGGGGTTATCGAGCAGTACTTC
CDR3 protein: CASSDSGTGVIEQYF

clone size: NA
J gene: TRBJ2-2
D gene: NA
V gene: TRBV29-1
CDR3 DNA: TGCAGCGTTGAAGGTTTATCGGCCGGGGAGCTGTTTTTT
CDR3 protein: CSVEGLSAGELFF

clone size: NA
J gene: TRBJ2-5
D gene: TRBD1
V gene: TRBV27
CDR3 DNA: TGTGCCAGCAGTTTAAGAGGGCGGGACAGGGGGCGAGAGACCCAGTACTTC
CDR3 protein: CASSLRGRDRGRETQYF

clone size: NA
J gene: TRBJ2-7
D gene: NA
V gene: TRBV30
CDR3 DNA: TGTGCCTACTCAATACAGGGCTACGAGCAGTACTTC
CDR3 protein: CAYSIQGYEQYF

clone size: NA
J gene: TRBJ2-4
D gene: NA
V gene: TRBV5-6
CDR3 DNA: TGTGCCAGCAGCTTGGGTGGGCTAGCCAAAAACATTCAGTACTTC
CDR3 protein: CASSLGGLAKNIQYF

clone size: few
J gene: TRBJ2-1
D gene: TRBD1
V gene: TRBV29-1
CDR3 DNA: TGCAGCGGCGGACAGGGGGCCTACAATGAGCAGTTCTTC
CDR3 protein: CSGGQGAYNEQFF

clone size: once
J gene: TRBJ2-5
D gene: NA
V gene: TRBV4-1
CDR3 DNA: TGCGCCAGCAGCCAAGAGGAATGGGGAGGGACCCAGTACTTC
CDR3 protein: CASSQEEWGGTQYF

clone size: NA
J gene: TRBJ2-7
D gene: NA
V gene: TRBV27
CDR3 DNA: TGTGCCAGCAGCCTCTACGAGCAGTACTTC
CDR3 protein: CASSLYEQYF

clone size: NA
J gene: TRBJ1-1
D gene: NA
V gene: TRBV11-3
CDR3 DNA: TGTGCCAGCAGCTTAGGAGGCAAGAACACTGAAGCTTTCTTT
CDR3 protein: CASSLGGKNTEAFF

clone size: NA
J gene: TRBJ1-2
D gene: NA
V gene: TRBV7-2
CDR3 DNA: TGTGCCAGCAGCTCTGGGGGGGGCTACACCTTC
CDR3 protein: CASSSGGGYTF

clone size: few
J gene: TRBJ2-3
D gene: TRBD2
V gene: TRBV19
CDR3 DNA: TGTGCCAGTACCACGACTAGCGGCTACACAGATACGCAGTATTTT
CDR3 protein: CASTTTSGYTDTQYF

clone size: NA
J gene: TRBJ2-1
D gene: TRBD2
V gene: TRBV5-1
CDR3 DNA: TGCGCCAGCAGCTCCGGTAGGCCTAGCGGGAGTAATGAGCAGTTCTTC
CDR3 protein: CASSSGRPSGSNEQFF

clone size: NA
J gene: TRBJ2-7
D gene: TRBD2
V gene: TRBV7-3
CDR3 DNA: TGTGCCAGCAGCTTAACTCTAGCGGGAGGGTACGAGCAGTACTTC
CDR3 protein: CASSLTLAGGYEQYF

clone size: NA
J gene: TRBJ1-1
D gene: NA
V gene: TRBV5-4
CDR3 DNA: TGTGCCAGCAGCGAAGGTGGGGGGTTCTTAACTGAAGCTTTCTTT
CDR3 protein: CASSEGGGFLTEAFF

clone size: NA
J gene: TRBJ1-5
D gene: TRBD1
V gene: TRBV6-1
CDR3 DNA: TGTGCCAGCAGTTTGGGACAGGCTAATCAGCCCCAGCATTTT
CDR3 protein: CASSLGQANQPQHF

clone size: NA
J gene: TRBJ1-5
D gene: TRBD1
V gene: TRBV28
CDR3 DNA: TGTGCCAGCAGTTTGTATGACAGGGACCAGCCCCAGCATTTT
CDR3 protein: CASSLYDRDQPQHF

clone size: NA
J gene: TRBJ1-1
D gene: TRBD1
V gene: TRBV5-1
CDR3 DNA: TGCGCCAGCAGCTTGTCCAGGGGGATTTCGAACACTGAAGCTTTCTTT
CDR3 protein: CASSLSRGISNTEAFF

clone size: NA
J gene: TRBJ2-7
D gene: NA
V gene: TRBV13
CDR3 DNA: TGTGCCAGCAGCTTAGCCCCGACAAACTACGAGCAGTACTTC
CDR3 protein: CASSLAPTNYEQYF

clone size: NA
J gene: TRBJ2-5
D gene: NA
V gene: TRBV2
CDR3 DNA: TGTGCCAGCAGGTTAGGGTCGGGAGTATCCCAAGAGACCCAGTACTTC
CDR3 protein: CASRLGSGVSQETQYF

clone size: NA
J gene: TRBJ2-1
D gene: NA
V gene: TRBV11-2
CDR3 DNA: TGTGCCAGCAGCCCACGTCAAGCGGGTTACAATGAGCAGTTCTTC
CDR3 protein: CASSPRQAGYNEQFF

clone size: NA
J gene: TRBJ1-2
D gene: NA
V gene: TRBV2
CDR3 DNA: TGTGCCAGCAGCCCCCCATATGGCTACACCTTC
CDR3 protein: CASSPPYGYTF

clone size: NA
J gene: TRBJ2-1
D gene: NA
V gene: TRBV6-1
CDR3 DNA: TGTGCCAGCAGTGAAGCGGGAGACAATGAGCAGTTCTTC
CDR3 protein: CASSEAGDNEQFF

clone size: NA
J gene: TRBJ1-4
D gene: NA
V gene: TRBV25-1
CDR3 DNA: TGTGCCAGCAGTAGCGGGGGCACTAATGAAAAACTGTTTTTT
CDR3 protein: CASSSGGTNEKLFF

clone size: NA
J gene: TRBJ2-1
D gene: NA
V gene: TRBV20-1
CDR3 DNA: TGCAGTGAGCTCTTGCGCGATGAGCAGTTCTTC
CDR3 protein: CSELLRDEQFF

clone size: NA
J gene: TRBJ2-7
D gene: TRBD1
V gene: TRBV6-1
CDR3 DNA: TGTGCCAGCAGTGAGGGGGGGGACAGGGGGATCTTCTACGAGCAGTACTTC
CDR3 protein: CASSEGGDRGIFYEQYF

clone size: NA
J gene: TRBJ2-2
D gene: TRBD1
V gene: TRBV28
CDR3 DNA: TGTGCCAGCAGTTTGGGGAACAGGGGAAGGTCCGGGGAGCTGTTTTTT
CDR3 protein: CASSLGNRGRSGELFF

clone size: NA
J gene: TRBJ2-3
D gene: NA
V gene: TRBV19
CDR3 DNA: TGTGCCAGTAGTGTACTCCACACAGATACGCAGTATTTT
CDR3 protein: CASSVLHTDTQYF

clone size: few
J gene: TRBJ2-3
D gene: TRBD2
V gene: TRBV27
CDR3 DNA: TGTGCCAGCATAGGTTACGGGAGGACTAGAACAGATACGCAGTATTTT
CDR3 protein: CASIGYGRTRTDTQYF

clone size: NA
J gene: TRBJ1-6
D gene: TRBD1
V gene: TRBV7-9
CDR3 DNA: TGTGCCAGCAGCTTAAAGGACAGGGGTTCACCCCTCCACTTT
CDR3 protein: CASSLKDRGSPLHF

clone size: NA
J gene: TRBJ2-1
D gene: NA
V gene: TRBV28
CDR3 DNA: TGTGCCAGCAGTTTAACAAATGAGCAGTTCTTC
CDR3 protein: CASSLTNEQFF

clone size: NA
J gene: TRBJ2-1
D gene: TRBD2
V gene: TRBV27
CDR3 DNA: TGTGCCAGCGGGCCTAGCGGGGGCTCCTACAATGAGCAGTTCTTC
CDR3 protein: CASGPSGGSYNEQFF

clone size: few
J gene: TRBJ1-4
D gene: TRBD1
V gene: TRBV6-6
CDR3 DNA: TGTGCCAGCGGGACTAGGACAGGGGGTGAAAAACTGTTTTTT
CDR3 protein: CASGTRTGGEKLFF

clone size: NA
J gene: TRBJ2-5
D gene: TRBD1
V gene: TRBV28
CDR3 DNA: TGTGCCAGCAGTTTACTGCAGGGGGCAGAGACCCAGTACTTC
CDR3 protein: CASSLLQGAETQYF

clone size: few
J gene: TRBJ1-5
D gene: NA
V gene: TRBV30
CDR3 DNA: TGTGCCTGGAGTTCACAACACCTCGGCGGCCTCAATCAGCCCCAGCATTTT
CDR3 protein: CAWSSQHLGGLNQPQHF

clone size: NA
J gene: TRBJ1-5
D gene: TRBD1
V gene: TRBV2
CDR3 DNA: TGTGCCAGCGCCAGACAGGGTAGCAATCAGCCCCAGCATTTT
CDR3 protein: CASARQGSNQPQHF

clone size: NA
J gene: TRBJ2-7
D gene: NA
V gene: TRBV7-7
CDR3 DNA: TGTGCCAGCAGCCCGGCGGGCAGAGCCTACGAGCAGTACTTC
CDR3 protein: CASSPAGRAYEQYF

clone size: NA
J gene: TRBJ1-4
D gene: TRBD1
V gene: TRBV15
CDR3 DNA: TGTGCCACCAGCAGCGGGGACAGGGGGCGTGAAAAACTGTTTTTT
CDR3 protein: CATSSGDRGREKLFF

clone size: NA
J gene: TRBJ1-1
D gene: NA
V gene: TRBV7-2
CDR3 DNA: TGTGCCAGCAGCTTAAGGCAGGGAGGCACTGAAGCTTTCTTT
CDR3 protein: CASSLRQGGTEAFF

clone size: few
J gene: TRBJ1-2
D gene: NA
V gene: TRBV6-1
CDR3 DNA: TGTGCCAGCAGAGAACAGGGCAGTGTTTATGGCTACACCTTC
CDR3 protein: CASREQGSVYGYTF

clone size: NA
J gene: TRBJ2-3
D gene: NA
V gene: TRBV6-1
CDR3 DNA: TGTGCCAGCAGTGAGCGGGAGTGGGGGCCAGATACGCAGTATTTT
CDR3 protein: CASSEREWGPDTQYF